In its sample, the clone carrying this T cell receptor beta chain was seen many times. Antigen unknown. Cyclophosphamide on days +3 and +4 followed busulfan-fludarabine conditioning and a marrow graft. The data were obtained in a study of T cells after posttransplantation cyclophosphamide. Study-level results: Tissue-infiltrating T cells from skin or gut overlapped little with blood T cells. Later blood repertoires were often dominated by clones from the donor CD8+ memory compartment. After PTCy, TRB diversity resembled that of CNI/methotrexate controls.

Sequencing used immunoSEQ multiplex PCR; TCRdb keeps in-frame clones, though not all of them. The record shows some 23,000 clones for this sample, with no singletons present. The origin of this receptor is a male patient aged 18-30 years who received an allogeneic stem cell transplant from a related donor, was CMV-positive, and had no GVHD. Part of the T cell pool may stem from the graft donor. Source: PBMCs, taken after allogeneic stem cell transplant with posttransplant cyclophosphamide.

The CDR3: CASSFQTLGGGTDTQYF. CDR3 DNA: TGCGCCAGCAGCTTCCAAACCCTAGGGGGGGGCACAGATACGCAGTATTTT. The chain recombines TRBV4-3 with TRBJ2-3; D possibly corresponds to TRBD2 (7 bases). Germline CDR1 LGHNA, CDR2 YSLEER. Trimming took off 5 bases at V and 1 base at J, with 19 bases between the two ends. The CDR3 runs to 17 residues.